These T cell receptor beta chains were read from a single sample in a study of blood T cell repertoires in COVID-19. Only in-frame clones appear in the TCRdb table, and some are missing; sequencing was by immunoSEQ multiplex PCR. The sample has over 85,000 clones, about 88% seen once. The sample taken for sequencing was peripheral blood. These receptors all come from a man aged 35 to 55 with acute or convalescent COVID-19. The CDR3 runs from the conserved cysteine through the conserved F or W. The D gene is left open where the match is weak. Clone size, where shown, is once, few, many, or a class for clones that have expanded.

length	size	V	D	J	DNA	CDR3
13	.	TRBV19	.	TRBJ2-7	TGTGCCAGTAGTATAGAGGGCACCTACGAGCAGTACTTC	CASSIEGTYEQYF
18	.	TRBV19	.	TRBJ1-2	TGTGCCAGTAGTATGGGCTTGGGAGAGGATCTCTTACGGAATGGCTACACCTTC	CASSMGLGEDLLRNGYTF
12	.	TRBV29-1	TRBD1	TRBJ2-7	TGCAGCGCACAGGGGTTCTCCTACGAGCAGTACTTC	CSAQGFSYEQYF
16	.	TRBV7-2	TRBD2	TRBJ2-2	TGTGCCAGCAGCTTAGGACTAGCGGGAGACACCGGGGAGCTGTTTTTT	CASSLGLAGDTGELFF
16	.	TRBV3-1/TRBV3-2	.	TRBJ2-2	TGTGCCAGCAGCCAAGTGACAGCCCTAAACACCGGGGAGCTGTTTTTT	CASSQVTALNTGELFF
14	.	TRBV18	TRBD1	TRBJ2-3	TGTGCCAGCTCACCCGGACAGGGCACAGATACGCAGTATTTT	CASSPGQGTDTQYF
12	.	TRBV15	.	TRBJ1-5	TGTGCCACCAGCAGCGAAACAGGGCGCCAGCATTTT	CATSSETGRQHF
14	once	TRBV5-1	TRBD1	TRBJ1-1	TGCGCCAGCAGCCCGTACAGGGGCGCGACTGAAGCTTTCTTT	CASSPYRGATEAFF
13	.	TRBV5-8	.	TRBJ1-1	TGTGCCAGCAGCTTTAACAAGAACACTGAAGCTTTCTTT	CASSFNKNTEAFF
15	once	TRBV7-2	.	TRBJ1-1	TGTGCCAGCAGCACACGACGGGATATGAACACTGAAGCTTTCTTT	CASSTRRDMNTEAFF
13	.	TRBV3-1/TRBV3-2	.	TRBJ2-5	TGTGCCAGCAGCCACCGAAGCGTTGAGACCCAGTACTTC	CASSHRSVETQYF
16	.	TRBV5-4	.	TRBJ1-6	TGTGCCAGCAGCTCCAGACAGACGCCGTATAATTCACCCCTCCACTTT	CASSSRQTPYNSPLHF
13	.	TRBV7-9	.	TRBJ1-6	TGTGCCAGCAGCTTCGGCGGGAATTCACCCCTCCACTTT	CASSFGGNSPLHF
13	.	TRBV10-3	.	TRBJ1-2	TGTGCCATCAGTGAGACAGGGTATGACGGCTACACCTTC	CAISETGYDGYTF
14	.	TRBV7-2	TRBD1	TRBJ1-6	TGTGCCAGCAGCCAACAGGGGCCCAAGTCACCCCTCCACTTT	CASSQQGPKSPLHF
14	.	TRBV20-1	.	TRBJ2-3	TGCAGTGCTAGTAGGGGGGGTAACACAGATACGCAGTATTTT	CSASRGGNTDTQYF
12	many	TRBV5-1	.	TRBJ2-2	TGCGCCAGCAGCTTGGTCCGCGGGGAGCTGTTTTTT	CASSLVRGELFF
15	.	TRBV6-2/TRBV6-3	.	TRBJ2-2	TGTGCCAGCAGTTACCAGACGGCCGGGTGGGGGGAGCTGTTTTTT	CASSYQTAGWGELFF
15	.	TRBV27	.	TRBJ1-4	TGTGCCAGCAGCGTTGTGGCGGCAATTAATGAAAAACTGTTTTTT	CASSVVAAINEKLFF
15	.	TRBV5-1	TRBD2	TRBJ2-2	TGCGCCAGCAGCACCAGCGGGAGCAACACCGGGGAGCTGTTTTTT	CASSTSGSNTGELFF
15	.	TRBV6-5	TRBD2	TRBJ2-7	TGTGCCAGCAGTCCAGGACTAGCGGCCGGCTACGAGCAGTACTTC	CASSPGLAAGYEQYF
13	.	TRBV19	.	TRBJ1-1	TGTGCCAGTAGGGCGACAGTCGTCAGTGAAGCTTTCTTT	CASRATVVSEAFF
15	.	TRBV6-4	.	TRBJ1-2	TGTGCCAGCGTCCGGATGTTCAGGGCTAACTATGGCTACACCTTC	CASVRMFRANYGYTF
12	.	TRBV12-3/TRBV12-4	.	TRBJ2-5	TGTGCCAGCCGCGCGGACCAAGAGACCCAGTACTTC	CASRADQETQYF
15	.	TRBV5-4	.	TRBJ1-1	TGTGCCAGCAGCCTACCCGGGACTTGGGGAACTGAAGCTTTCTTT	CASSLPGTWGTEAFF
13	.	TRBV5-4	.	TRBJ1-6	TGTGCCAGCAGGGGGGCCCTGGGTTCACCCCTCCACTTT	CASRGALGSPLHF
16	few	TRBV11-2	TRBD2	TRBJ2-2	TGTGCCAGCAGCTCCGGGACTAGACCCAACACCGGGGAGCTGTTTTTT	CASSSGTRPNTGELFF
15	.	TRBV19	TRBD1	TRBJ2-7	TGTGCCAGTAGTATCAGGGGACAGGGAATTTACGAGCAGTACTTC	CASSIRGQGIYEQYF
15	.	TRBV29-1	TRBD1	TRBJ2-1	TGCAGCTCCCGACTCCGGGACAGAGGAAGCAATGAGCAGTTCTTC	CSSRLRDRGSNEQFF
14	.	TRBV6-5	.	TRBJ2-7	TGTGCCAGCAGAATAAACAGGGTCTCCTACGAGCAGTACTTC	CASRINRVSYEQYF
15	.	TRBV7-6	.	TRBJ1-1	TGTGCCAGCAGCTTAGTCGGGGGATCGAACACTGAAGCTTTCTTT	CASSLVGGSNTEAFF
13	once	TRBV7-2	TRBD1	TRBJ1-2	TGTGCCAGCAGCCTTACCGGGACAGGGAGGTTGGACTTC	CASSLTGTGRLDF
15	.	TRBV9	TRBD2	TRBJ2-3	TGTGCCAGCAGCCTGACTAGCGGCGGAAGGGATACGCAGTATTTT	CASSLTSGGRDTQYF
15	.	TRBV5-8	TRBD1	TRBJ1-6	TGTGCCAGCAGCCCGACGGGACAGTTTAATTCACCCCTCCACTTT	CASSPTGQFNSPLHF
13	few	TRBV14	.	TRBJ1-5	TGTGCCAGCAGCCAAGGGGACTATCAGCCCCAGCATTTT	CASSQGDYQPQHF
19	.	TRBV6-2/TRBV6-3	.	TRBJ1-2	TGTGCCAGCAGCCCCCTCGAGGTCGGGATACGACGGCCTAACTATGGCTACACCTTC	CASSPLEVGIRRPNYGYTF
12	.	TRBV29-1	.	TRBJ1-1	TGCAGCGTTGAACTTTTGAACACTGAAGCTTTCTTT	CSVELLNTEAFF
15	.	TRBV7-2	.	TRBJ1-1	TGTGCCAGCAGCTCTTTACCCCCGGGGAACACTGAAGCTTTCTTT	CASSSLPPGNTEAFF
15	.	TRBV10-2	TRBD2	TRBJ2-3	TGCGCCAGCAGAAAAGCGGGGGCGTACACAGATACGCAGTATTTT	CASRKAGAYTDTQYF
17	once	TRBV5-6	.	TRBJ2-6	TGTGCCAGCAGCTGGCCGGGAGAAGTTGCTGGGGCCAACGTCCTGACTTTC	CASSWPGEVAGANVLTF
15	.	TRBV7-2	.	TRBJ2-1	TGTGCCAGCAGCTTAAGGTGGAGCTCCTACAATGAGCAGTTCTTC	CASSLRWSSYNEQFF
16	.	TRBV9	TRBD1	TRBJ2-3	TGTGCCAGCAGCCCGGGGGACAGGGGCTTGACAGATACGCAGTATTTT	CASSPGDRGLTDTQYF
14	.	TRBV10-3	.	TRBJ1-3	TGTGCCATCAGTGAGTCTGTATCTGGAAACACCATATATTTT	CAISESVSGNTIYF
15	.	TRBV20-1	.	TRBJ1-2	TGCAGTGCTAGTCGGGTGGTACAAGGCCTACGCGGCTACACCTTC	CSASRVVQGLRGYTF
13	.	TRBV11-3	.	TRBJ1-1	TGTGCCAGAATGGGGGGGAGGAACACTGAAGCTTTCTTT	CARMGGRNTEAFF
13	.	TRBV19	.	TRBJ1-5	TGTGCCAGTAGGGGGGGAGGGCTTCAGCCCCAGCATTTT	CASRGGGLQPQHF
14	.	TRBV16	.	TRBJ1-1	TGTGCCAGCAGCCAATTTCTTGGCAGTACTGAAGCTTTCTTT	CASSQFLGSTEAFF
15	many	TRBV9	TRBD1	TRBJ2-2	TGTGCCAGCAGCTTCCTCGGGACAGAGGCCGGGGAGCTGTTTTTT	CASSFLGTEAGELFF
13	.	TRBV19	TRBD1	TRBJ1-5	TGTGCCAGTAGTATGGACAGGTCACAGCCCCAGCATTTT	CASSMDRSQPQHF
15	.	TRBV11-3	.	TRBJ2-3	TGTGCCAGCAGCTTAAGCGGCGGATACACAGATACGCAGTATTTT	CASSLSGGYTDTQYF
17	.	TRBV19	TRBD1	TRBJ2-6	TGTGCCAGTAGCACGACAGGGGGGCCCTCTGGGGCCAACGTCCTGACTTTC	CASSTTGGPSGANVLTF
11	.	TRBV13	.	TRBJ2-1	TGTGCCAGCAGCTTAGGCTCGGAGCAGTTCTTC	CASSLGSEQFF
14	.	TRBV6-6	TRBD2	TRBJ2-1	TGTGCCAGCAGGGGGACTAGCGGGAGGGATGAGCAGTTCTTC	CASRGTSGRDEQFF
13	.	TRBV6-2/TRBV6-3	TRBD1	TRBJ2-7	TGTGCCAGCAGTGTGGGACAGGCCTACGAGCAGTACTTC	CASSVGQAYEQYF
16	.	TRBV14	TRBD2	TRBJ2-2	TGTGCCAGCAGCCAAGCGGGCGGGAGTACCACCGGGGAGCTGTTTTTT	CASSQAGGSTTGELFF
13	.	TRBV18	.	TRBJ1-1	TGTGCCAGCTCACCCGGGACTTTGGGTGAAGCTTTCTTT	CASSPGTLGEAFF